At least ten counts were recorded for the clone carrying this T cell receptor (beta chain). Its antigen is unknown. This CDR3 is built from 15 residues. The J segment lost 3 bases and the V segment lost 4 bases, leaving 7 bases of the junction unmatched. Germline lookup yields CDR1 SGHKS and CDR2 YYEKEE (reference sequence). Individual cDNA molecules received unique molecular identifiers. In TCRdb, the 5' RACE reads were re-called with MiXCR into one record per CDR3 protein. In the table there are about 36,000 distinct CDR3 sequences, more than 8% of which are singletons. The sample originates from a study of early T cells in non-severe SARS-CoV-2 infection. Findings and limits, study-wide: The VDJdb matching leaned toward anti-spike CD8 responses and overlooked private and CD4 specificities.

Sequenced: whole blood. This chain joins TRBV5-5 and TRBJ2-7; 10 bases match TRBD2. The receptor was isolated from an adult who was a healthcare worker with PCR-confirmed SARS-CoV-2 infection or an uninfected control (not recorded which). The CDR3 region has the DNA TGTGCCAGCAGCATGCTAGCGGGGGCAATCTACGAGCAGTACTTC. It translates to CASSMLAGAIYEQYF.